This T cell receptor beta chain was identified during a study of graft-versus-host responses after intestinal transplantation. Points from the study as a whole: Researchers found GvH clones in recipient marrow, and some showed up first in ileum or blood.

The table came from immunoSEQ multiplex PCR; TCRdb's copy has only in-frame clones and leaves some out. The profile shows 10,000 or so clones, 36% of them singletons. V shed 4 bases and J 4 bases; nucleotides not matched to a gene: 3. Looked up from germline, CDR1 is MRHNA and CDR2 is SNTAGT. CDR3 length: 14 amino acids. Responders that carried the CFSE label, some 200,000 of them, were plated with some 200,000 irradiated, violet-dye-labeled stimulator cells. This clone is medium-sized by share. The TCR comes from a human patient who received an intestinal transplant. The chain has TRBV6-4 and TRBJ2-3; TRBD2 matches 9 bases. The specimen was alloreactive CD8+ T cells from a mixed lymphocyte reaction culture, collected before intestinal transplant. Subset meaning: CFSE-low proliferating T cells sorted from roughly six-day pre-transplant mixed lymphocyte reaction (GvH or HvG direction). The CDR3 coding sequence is TGTGCCAGCAGTGTTTTAGCGGGAGCAGATACGCAGTATTTT. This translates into CASSVLAGADTQYF.